This paragraph covers one TCR beta chain sequence. The record originates from a study of blood T cell repertoires in COVID-19. The CDR3 has 14 residues. The germline V gene has CDR1 SGHTA and CDR2 FQGNSA. With 5 bases clipped from V and 3 bases from J, the junction kept 5 bases outside the gene matches. The protocol was immunoSEQ multiplex PCR, while the TCRdb copy is restricted to in-frame clones and leaves out a portion. The sample yields roughly 96,000 clones, 82% seen once. Sequencing was carried out using peripheral blood. The chain employs TRBV7-2 and TRBJ1-1; 8 bases align to TRBD1. This sequence was found in a man aged 80 or over with acute or convalescent COVID-19. The CDR3 loop is CASSINRGYTEAFF. The CDR3 nucleotides read TGTGCCAGCAGCATAAACAGGGGGTACACTGAAGCTTTCTTT.